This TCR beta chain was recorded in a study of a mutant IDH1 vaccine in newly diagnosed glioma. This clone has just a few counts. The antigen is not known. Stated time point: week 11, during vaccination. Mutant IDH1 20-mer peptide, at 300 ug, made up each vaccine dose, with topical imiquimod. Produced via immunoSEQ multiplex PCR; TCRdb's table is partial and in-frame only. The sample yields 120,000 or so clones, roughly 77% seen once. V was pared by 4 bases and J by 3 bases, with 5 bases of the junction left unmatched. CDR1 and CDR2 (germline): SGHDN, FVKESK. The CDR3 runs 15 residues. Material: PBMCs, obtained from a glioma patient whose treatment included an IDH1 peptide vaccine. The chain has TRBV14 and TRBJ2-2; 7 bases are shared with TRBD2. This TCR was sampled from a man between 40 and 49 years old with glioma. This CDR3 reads CASSPIAGDTGELFF. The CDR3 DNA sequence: TGTGCCAGCAGCCCGATAGCGGGCGACACCGGGGAGCTGTTTTTT. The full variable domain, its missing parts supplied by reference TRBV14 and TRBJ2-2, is EAGVTQFPSHSVIEKGQTVTLRCDPISGHDNLYWYRRVMGKEIKFLLHFVKESKQDESGMPNNRFLAERTGGTYSTLKVQPAELEDSGVYFCASSPIAGDTGELFFGEGSRLTVL.